This entry lists 11 T cell receptor beta chains sequenced from one sample in a study of blood T cell repertoires in COVID-19. The table came from immunoSEQ multiplex PCR; TCRdb's copy has only in-frame clones and leaves some out. The table includes roughly 110,000 clones, roughly 91% detected once. The sequenced material came from peripheral blood. The receptors derive from a human donor with acute or convalescent COVID-19. The donor label of this sample is uncertain.

This clone was observed a single time. The chain couples TRBV20-1 to TRBJ1-1; weak D call: TRBD1 (6 bases). The V gene lost 3 bases and the J gene lost 5 bases, with 13 bases spanning the gap. Germline values: CDR1 DFQATT, CDR2 SNEGSKA (reference sequence). The CDR3 runs 13 residues. This chain's CDR3 is CSASTQGWTEAFF. The CDR3 region has the DNA TGCAGTGCTAGTACACAGGGTTGGACTGAAGCTTTCTTT.

The V call is TRBV28, the J call TRBJ2-3; D might be TRBD1 (7 bases). The CDR3 is 14 amino acids. CDR1 MDHEN and CDR2 SYDVKM come from the germline V gene. V was clipped by 5 bases and J by 2 bases, with 11 bases between them. DNA for the CDR3: TGTGCCAGCAGTCAGGGGGGTGCCACAGATACGCAGTATTTT. Its translation is CASSQGGATDTQYF.

This clone was seen a single time. The chain is built from TRBV5-4 and TRBJ2-5, with D maybe TRBD2 (5 bases). V was shortened by 2 bases and J by 5 bases, with 7 bases between the two germline ends. The CDR3 is made up of 12 amino acids. CDR1 and CDR2 (germline): SGHNT, YYREEE (reference sequence). The CDR3 coding sequence is TGTGCCAGCAGCTTTCCGGGGGAGACCCAGTACTTC. Its translation: CASSFPGETQYF. The variable domain in full, with the rest retrieved from reference TRBV5-4 and TRBJ2-5, is ETGVTQSPTHLIKTRGQQVTLRCSSQSGHNTVSWYQQALGQGPQFIFQYYREEENGRGNFPPRFSGLQFPNYSSELNVNALELDDSALYLCASSFPGETQYFGPGTRLLVL.

The chain carries TRBV10-3 and TRBJ2-1; 10 bases are shared with TRBD2. The CDR3 sequence is 16 residues long. Per germline, CDR1 ENHRY and CDR2 SYGVKD. With V trimmed by 4 bases and J by 9 bases, 12 bases remained unmatched. CDR3 DNA sequence: TGTGCCATCAGTGGGCGAGCGGGAGGGCCGGGGGGTGAGCAGTTCTTC. Its protein product is CAISGRAGGPGGEQFF.

The chain links TRBV24-1 to TRBJ2-2, with 8 bases aligning to TRBD2. The V gene end was trimmed by 3 bases and the J gene end by 7 bases; junction bases not matched to a gene: 12. Per germline, CDR1 KGHDR and CDR2 SFDVKD. The CDR3 runs 17 residues. This CDR3 reads CATSDAGTSSSNGELFF. The CDR3 DNA reads TGTGCCACCAGTGATGCCGGGACTAGTAGTTCGAACGGGGAGCTGTTTTTT.

V and J are TRBV12-3 or TRBV12-4 and TRBJ2-7; the match to TRBD1 covers 9 bases. The V segment lost 3 bases and the J segment 4 bases; nucleotides outside the gene matches: 1. CDR3 length equals 13 residues. Here the CDR3 DNA reads TGTGCCAGCAGTTTGGGACAGGGTTACGAGCAGTACTTC. Translating gives CASSLGQGYEQYF.

This clone was counted a single time. V gene TRBV28 combines with J gene TRBJ1-2; D not certain. The length of the CDR3 is 12 residues. Per the germline V gene, CDR1 is MDHEN and CDR2 is SYDVKM. V lost 4 bases, J lost 8 bases, and 11 bases lay in between. CDR3 DNA: TGTGCCAGCAGTTCTGCGGACTTCGGCTACACCTTC. Amino acids: CASSSADFGYTF.

V gene TRBV19 combines with J gene TRBJ2-1; 7 positions match TRBD2. The J segment lost 5 bases and the V segment lost 4 bases, leaving 5 bases of the junction unmatched. CDR1 is LNHDA and CDR2 is SQIVND in the germline V gene (reference sequence). The CDR3 has 14 residues. Here the CDR3 reads CASSSGRVNNEQFF. The CDR3 DNA reads TGTGCCAGTAGTAGCGGGAGAGTCAACAATGAGCAGTTCTTC.

The chain has TRBV24-1 and TRBJ2-7; TRBD1 aligns across 9 bases. The CDR3 consists of 13 residues. Germline lookup yields CDR1 KGHDR and CDR2 SFDVKD. Trimming at V came to 7 bases and at J to 7 bases, leaving 7 bases not matched to a gene. The CDR3 region has the DNA TGTGCCACCAGCCCCGGGACAGGGCTAGAGCAGTACTTC. This gives the protein CATSPGTGLEQYF.

The chain carries TRBV20-1 and TRBJ2-3, with 9 bases fitting TRBD1. The CDR3 consists of 14 residues. Looked up from germline, CDR1 is DFQATT and CDR2 is SNEGSKA (reference sequence). V lost 3 bases and J lost 6; bases outside the gene matches: 7. CDR3 sequence: CSASLGTGRDTQYF. DNA for the CDR3: TGCAGTGCTAGTTTGGGGACAGGGAGGGATACGCAGTATTTT.

The chain recombines TRBV4-2 with TRBJ1-1, with D hard to call. V dropped 0 bases and J dropped 10 bases, with 12 bases sitting between them. CDR3 length equals 13 residues. Germline values: CDR1 LGHNA, CDR2 YNFKEQ. CDR3 sequence reads: CASSQEPEWVAFF. In nucleotides, the CDR3 is TGTGCCAGCAGCCAAGAGCCGGAGTGGGTAGCTTTCTTT.